The subject of this entry is one TCR beta chain. The sample is drawn from a study of OX40 agonist ivuxolimab in advanced cancers. Study as a whole: Patients received ivuxolimab, an intravenous treatment, every 2 weeks at 0.01 to 10 mg/kg.

The table came from immunoSEQ multiplex PCR; TCRdb's copy has only in-frame clones and leaves some out. The repertoire consists of tens of thousands of clones, with 86% occurring once and the leading ten covering 2.8%. Germline V gene sequence: CDR1 SEHNR, CDR2 FQNEAQ (reference sequence). CDR3 size: 14 residues. Between the trimmed V and J ends, which lost 5 bases and 2 bases, there was a span of 13 bases. This sequence originates from an adult with an advanced solid tumor such as melanoma, head and neck, liver or kidney cancer. The rearrangement uses TRBV7-9 and TRBJ2-7, with D possibly TRBD1 on 6 matching bases. The source material was CD4+ or CD8+ T cells sorted from blood, sampled in a trial of the OX40 agonist ivuxolimab. CDR3 residues: CASSPTDRAYEQYF. As DNA, the CDR3 is TGTGCCAGCAGCCCGACGGACAGAGCCTACGAGCAGTACTTC.